This T cell receptor beta chain comes out of a study of shared clonotypes between healthy human individuals. Study-level results: Clonotype sharing across several donors was observed for 4% to 6.5% of naive CD4 clonotypes.

Between the trimmed V and J ends, which lost 2 bases and 2 bases, there was a span of 7 bases. In germline, CDR1 is ENHRY, CDR2 SYGVKD. There are 13 residues in the CDR3. The table came from immunoSEQ multiplex PCR; TCRdb's copy has only in-frame clones and leaves some out. The table shows about 1 million clones, with roughly 70% occurring only once. A remark on this clone: No antigen is known for it.

The material sequenced was memory CD4+ T cells sorted from blood. Subset in this sample: CD45RA-negative fraction. The clonotype originates from a man aged 18 to 30 in good health. The rearrangement joins TRBV10-3 to TRBJ2-7; D gene ambiguous. The CDR3 reads CAISEGETYEQYF. In DNA form, the CDR3 reads TGTGCCATCAGTGAGGGTGAAACCTACGAGCAGTACTTC.